The 10 T cell receptor beta chains presented below share a single source sample, sequenced in a study of blood T cell repertoires in COVID-19. Measured with immunoSEQ multiplex PCR; TCRdb has only the in-frame clones, and not every one. The table lists approximately 330,000 clones, around 89% of them singletons. Sequenced: peripheral blood. The receptors stem from a middle-aged woman with COVID-19, enrolled during active disease.

The genes are TRBV5-1 and TRBJ1-2; 8 bases match TRBD1. CDR3 length: 16 residues. The germline CDR1 and CDR2 sequences are SGHRS and YFSETQ. V shed 2 bases, J shed 5 bases, and the junction held 11 bases outside the gene matches. The CDR3 loop reads CASSFDRGLAWYGYTF. For the CDR3, the DNA is TGCGCCAGCAGCTTTGACAGGGGCCTTGCTTGGTATGGCTACACCTTC. The full variable domain, its missing parts supplied by reference TRBV5-1 and TRBJ1-2, is KAGVTQTPRYLIKTRGQQVTLSCSPISGHRSVSWYQQTPGQGLQFLFEYFSETQRNKGNFPGRFSGRQFSNSRSEMNVSTLELGDSALYLCASSFDRGLAWYGYTFGSGTRLTVV.

This clone has a single count. The chain joins TRBV6-5 to TRBJ2-1; TRBD1 aligns across 9 bases. CDR3 length equals 15 residues. Germline V gene data show CDR1 as MNHEY and CDR2 as SVGAGI. V dropped 7 bases and J dropped 6; count of bases not matched to a gene: 10. Here the CDR3 reads CASIPGGQGSNEQFF. In DNA form, the CDR3 reads TGTGCCAGCATTCCCGGGGGACAGGGTTCCAATGAGCAGTTCTTC.

The chain has TRBV19 and TRBJ2-3; 13 nucleotides agree with TRBD2. This CDR3 is built from 16 residues. Trimming removed 5 bases from V and 5 bases from J; junction bases left unmatched: 7. From germline, CDR1 is LNHDA and CDR2 SQIVND (reference sequence). The CDR3 loop is CASSVSGTSGIDTQYF. The CDR3, as DNA: TGTGCCAGTAGTGTCAGCGGGACTAGCGGGATAGATACGCAGTATTTT.

V is TRBV3-1 (or the pseudogene TRBV3-2) and J is TRBJ1-6, with 9 bases matching TRBD1. Per germline, CDR1 LGHDT and CDR2 YNNKEL (reference sequence). V gave up 1 base and J gave up 7 bases; unmatched junction bases: 2. This CDR3 is built from 15 residues. The CDR3 here is CASSQGDRANSPLHF. As DNA, the CDR3 is TGTGCCAGCAGCCAAGGGGACAGGGCCAATTCACCCCTCCACTTT.

This chain uses TRBV7-9 with TRBJ2-5, with 11 bases lining up with TRBD2. CDR1 and CDR2 from the germline V gene are SEHNR and FQNEAQ (reference sequence). CDR3 size: 15 residues. V shed 1 base, J shed 4 bases, and the junction held 2 bases outside the gene matches. The CDR3 DNA reads TGTGCCAGCAGCTTAGTGGGGACTAGCGGAGAGACCCAGTACTTC. This sequence encodes CASSLVGTSGETQYF. Looking up the rest from reference TRBV7-9 and TRBJ2-5 gives the full variable domain: DTGVSQNPRHKITKRGQNVTFRCDPISEHNRLYWYRQTLGQGPEFLTYFQNEAQLEKSRLLSDRFSAERPKGSFSTLEIQRTEQGDSAMYLCASSLVGTSGETQYFGPGTRLLVL.

This chain links TRBV12-3 or TRBV12-4 with TRBJ2-1; TRBD2 might be the D (6 bases). CDR3 length: 13 residues. V was shortened by 4 bases and J by 4 bases, with 8 bases between the two germline ends. Here the CDR3 reads CASSWGLYNEQFF. The CDR3 DNA reads as TGTGCCAGCAGTTGGGGACTTTACAATGAGCAGTTCTTC.

The V call is TRBV2, the J call TRBJ1-5; weak D call: TRBD1 (5 bases). Germline CDR1 reads SNHLY; CDR2 reads FYNNEI. The V gene lost 7 bases and the J gene lost 2 bases, with 9 bases spanning the gap. The CDR3 covers 13 residues. The CDR3 DNA is TGTGCCAGCATGCAGGGCGGCAATCAGCCCCAGCATTTT. This gives the protein CASMQGGNQPQHF.

The rearrangement joins TRBV5-1 to TRBJ1-1, with no clear D. Germline V gives CDR1 SGHRS, CDR2 YFSETQ. The CDR3 covers 14 residues. The V gene lost 3 bases and the J gene lost 4 bases, with 13 bases spanning the gap. The CDR3 coding sequence is TGCGCCAGCAGCTGGGAGGTCCGGACCACTGAAGCTTTCTTT. This encodes CASSWEVRTTEAFF.

This clone has just a few counts. The genes are TRBV11-1 and TRBJ1-3; D is unresolved. Germline assignment: CDR1 SGHAT and CDR2 FQDESV (reference sequence). This CDR3 contains 13 residues. Trimming took 2 bases from V and 3 from J, leaving 5 bases between them. CDR3 coding DNA: TGTGCCAGCAGCTTATCAGGTGGAAACACCATATATTTT. Translating gives CASSLSGGNTIYF. Complete variable domain (other parts from reference TRBV11-1 and TRBJ1-3): EAEVAQSPRYKITEKSQAVAFWCDPISGHATLYWYRQILGQGPELLVQFQDESVVDDSQLPKDRFSAERLKGVDSTLKIQPAELGDSAMYLCASSLSGGNTIYFGEGSWLTVV.

The CDR3 here is CASSYGHGSTDTQYF. CDR3 sequence (DNA): TGTGCCAGCAGTTACGGTCACGGGAGCACAGATACGCAGTATTTT. The chain employs TRBV6-5 and TRBJ2-3; D is unclear. The CDR3 contains 15 residues. Deletions cut 2 bases from V and 0 bases from J, with 9 bases between. Germline V gene lookup returns CDR1 MNHEY and CDR2 SVGAGI.